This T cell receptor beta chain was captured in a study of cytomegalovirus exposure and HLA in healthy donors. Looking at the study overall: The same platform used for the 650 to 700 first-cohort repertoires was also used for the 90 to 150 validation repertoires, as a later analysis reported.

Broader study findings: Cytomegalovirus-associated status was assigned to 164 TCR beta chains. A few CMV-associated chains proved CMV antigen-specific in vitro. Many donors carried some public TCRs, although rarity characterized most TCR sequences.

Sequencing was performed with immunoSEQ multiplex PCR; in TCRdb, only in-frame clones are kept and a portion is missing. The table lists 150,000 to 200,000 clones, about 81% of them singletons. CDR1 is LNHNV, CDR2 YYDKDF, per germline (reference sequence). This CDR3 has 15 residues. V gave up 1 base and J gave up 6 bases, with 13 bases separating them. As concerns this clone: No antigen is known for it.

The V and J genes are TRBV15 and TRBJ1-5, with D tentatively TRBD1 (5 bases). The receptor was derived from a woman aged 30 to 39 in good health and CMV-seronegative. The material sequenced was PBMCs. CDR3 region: CATSRAGLGGQPQHF. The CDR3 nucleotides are TGTGCCACCAGCAGAGCCGGGCTCGGGGGTCAGCCCCAGCATTTT.